Presented here are 2 T cell receptor beta chains from one specimen sequenced in a study of CD8+CD57+ T cells in acquired aplastic anemia. For sequencing, patients were chosen who had shown expansion of CD8+CD57+ cells by flow cytometry. Genomic DNA acted as the template from which TCR beta VDJ combination and CDR3 sequence profiling were carried out. Each CDR3 protein gets one entry after TCRdb re-called the reads with MiXCR. The sample lists about 200,000 distinct CDR3 sequences; 60% to 80% were seen once. The specimen sequenced was sorted CD4+, CD8+, or CD8+CD57+ T cells (not recorded which) from PBMCs. The receptors shown here come from a human donor with aplastic anemia.

The genes are TRBV19 and TRBJ1-6, with D perhaps TRBD1 (6 bases). V shed 7 bases and J shed 11 bases, with 21 bases lying between them. The CDR3 has 15 residues. The germline V gene encodes CDR1 LNHDA and CDR2 SQIVND (reference sequence). The CDR3 loop is CASTAQGRGSTPLHF. The CDR3 bases are TGTGCCAGTACTGCCCAGGGCAGGGGAAGTACACCCCTCCACTTT.

A single count supports this clonotype. The genes are TRBV25-1 and TRBJ1-2; 7 nucleotides match TRBD1. V lost 3 bases and J lost 6; bases outside the gene matches: 7. The CDR3 length is 14 residues. Germline CDR1 is MGHDK and CDR2 is SYGVNS. For the CDR3, the DNA is TGTGCCAGCAGTGACCCTGGGACAGAGGATGGCTACACCTTC. This encodes CASSDPGTEDGYTF.